This T cell receptor beta chain was documented in a study of shared clonotypes between healthy human individuals. Regarding this clone: A read error is possible here, since a much larger clone lies one base away. Other DNA variants within this sample encode the same CDR3.

V was trimmed by 1 base and J by 4 bases, leaving 5 bases between them. Germline CDR1 MNHNS, CDR2 SASEGT. CDR3 length: 12 residues. Splitting of CD4+ cells produced CD45RA+ naive and CD45RA-negative memory subsets. Here immunoSEQ multiplex PCR was the method, and the copy in TCRdb shows in-frame clones only, minus some. Of over a million clones listed, more than 75% are singletons. The V and J genes are TRBV6-1 and TRBJ2-7, with D unclear. The TCR sequence derives from a man aged 18 to 35 in good health. Some clones in this sample may be carry-over from other donors' samples. The specimen was memory CD4+ T cells from PBMCs. The subset is: CD45RA-negative fraction. The CDR3 region is CASSEGGYEQYF. In DNA, the CDR3 is TGTGCCAGCAGTGAAGGGGGTTACGAGCAGTACTTC.